The 13 T cell receptor beta chains in this list originate from one sample, sequenced in a study of T cell responses to AZD1222 COVID-19 vaccine. The method was immunoSEQ multiplex PCR; TCRdb's version includes in-frame clones alone and lacks a portion of them. Of roughly 70,000 clones detected, 85% appear once; the ten largest clones hold roughly 22%. Sample: peripheral blood, taken on day 0 of AZD1222 vaccination. The receptor source for this set is an adult in good health.

This clone has just one count. The chain recombines TRBV2 with TRBJ1-4, with 7 bases identical to TRBD1. Germline V gene sequence: CDR1 SNHLY, CDR2 FYNNEI. The CDR3 spans 14 residues. With V trimmed by 6 bases and J by 4 bases, 5 bases remained unmatched. The CDR3 reads CASSTGQHNEKLFF. The CDR3 DNA follows: TGTGCCAGCAGCACGGGACAGCATAATGAAAAACTGTTTTTT. Full variable domain (outside the CDR3, taken from reference TRBV2 and TRBJ1-4): EPEVTQTPSHQVTQMGQEVILRCVPISNHLYFYWYRQILGQKVEFLVSFYNNEISEKSEIFDDQFSVERPDGSNFTLKIRSTKLEDSAMYFCASSTGQHNEKLFFGSGTQLSVL.

V is TRBV5-1 and J is TRBJ2-5; 11 bases agree with TRBD1. CDR3 length: 16 residues. With 4 bases clipped from V and 4 bases from J, the junction kept 9 bases outside the gene matches. Germline V gene lookup returns CDR1 SGHRS and CDR2 YFSETQ. As DNA, the CDR3 is TGCGCCAGCAGCCGCGGGACAGGGGGACGTGGAGAGACCCAGTACTTC. Protein: CASSRGTGGRGETQYF.

The gene calls are TRBV6-6 and TRBJ2-2; D is possibly TRBD1 (6 bases). V was pared by 5 bases and J by 5 bases, with 9 bases between. CDR1 MNHNY and CDR2 SVGAGI come from the germline V gene (reference sequence). The CDR3 length is 13 residues. The CDR3 nucleotides read TGTGCCAGCAGTACAGGACAGACCGGGGAGCTGTTTTTT. Encoded protein: CASSTGQTGELFF.

The rearrangement uses TRBV11-3 and TRBJ1-3; possibly TRBD1 for D (6 bases). The germline V gene encodes CDR1 SGHNT and CDR2 YENEEA. V shed 1 base and J shed 2 bases, with 15 bases lying between them. CDR3 length: 17 residues. CDR3 sequence reads: CASSLGLWTAAGNTIYF. In nucleotides, the CDR3 is TGTGCCAGCAGCTTAGGATTGTGGACAGCAGCTGGAAACACCATATATTTT.

Only a few counts were recorded for this clone. The gene calls are TRBV7-9 and TRBJ1-6; TRBD1 is a possible D gene (6 bases). The CDR3 length is 16 residues. Deletions cut 2 bases from V and 10 bases from J, with 18 bases between. Germline V gene sequence: CDR1 SEHNR, CDR2 FQNEAQ (reference sequence). The CDR3 sequence: CASSLYDGRGGSPLHF. The CDR3 DNA follows: TGTGCCAGCAGCTTATATGACGGGCGGGGGGGCTCACCCCTCCACTTT.

The rearrangement uses TRBV10-1 and TRBJ1-2; D remains unclear. Germline loops: CDR1 WNHNN, CDR2 SYGVQD (reference sequence). Between the trimmed V and J ends, which lost 0 bases and 7 bases, there was a span of 9 bases. The CDR3 loop spans 13 amino acids. CDR3 region: CASSESNTAGYTF. CDR3 coding DNA: TGCGCCAGCAGTGAGTCGAATACCGCTGGCTACACCTTC.

The chain is built from TRBV19 and TRBJ2-7; TRBD1 matches 9 bases. Germline CDR1 is LNHDA and CDR2 is SQIVND (reference sequence). V shed 5 bases, J shed 4 bases, and the junction held 6 bases outside the gene matches. The CDR3 covers 14 residues. The CDR3 region is CASSPQQGAYEQYF. The CDR3 nucleotides are TGTGCCAGTAGTCCCCAACAGGGGGCATACGAGCAGTACTTC.

The V gene is TRBV6-5, the J gene TRBJ1-2; perhaps TRBD1 as D (5 bases). CDR1 is MNHEY and CDR2 is SVGAGI in the germline V gene. This CDR3 comprises 13 residues. Trimming took 10 bases from V and 5 from J, leaving 17 bases between them. In nucleotides, the CDR3 is TGTGCCACTGGGGGGTCTTACTTGTATGGCTACACCTTC. Protein sequence: CATGGSYLYGYTF.

The chain carries TRBV10-3 and TRBJ1-1; no reliable D call. Germline CDR1 is ENHRY and CDR2 is SYGVKD. V gave up 6 bases and J gave up 3 bases, with 14 bases separating them. The CDR3 runs 14 residues. CDR3 sequence: CAIRPAGRDTEAFF. The CDR3 coding sequence is TGTGCCATCAGGCCCGCGGGGAGAGACACTGAAGCTTTCTTT.

The rearrangement joins TRBV28 to TRBJ2-7, with 7 bases that match TRBD1. Germline trimming cut 5 bases from V and 3 bases from J; bases unmatched to any gene: 10. Germline V gives CDR1 MDHEN, CDR2 SYDVKM. CDR3 size: 15 residues. The CDR3 sequence is CASSTPGTAHYEQYF. CDR3 bases: TGTGCCAGCAGTACACCCGGGACAGCCCACTACGAGCAGTACTTC.

This clone has just one count. J is TRBJ2-2 and V is TRBV7-8, with D hard to call. Germline V gene data show CDR1 as SGHVS and CDR2 as FQNEAQ. Deletions cut 9 bases from V and 4 bases from J, with 15 bases between. The CDR3 contains 14 residues. The CDR3: CASRSLSSTGELFF. CDR3 DNA: TGTGCCAGTCGGTCACTTAGTAGCACCGGGGAGCTGTTTTTT.

Only one count was recorded for this clone. The DNA for the CDR3 is TGTGCCAGCAGCTTCGGGACAGACCAGACGGGGGCTTTCTTT. Its translation: CASSFGTDQTGAFF. The chain joins TRBV7-9 to TRBJ1-1; 7 bases line up with TRBD1. CDR3 length equals 14 residues. Germline CDR1 and CDR2: SEHNR and FQNEAQ (reference sequence). The V gene end was trimmed by 3 bases and the J gene end by 11 bases; junction bases not matched to a gene: 12.

V and J are TRBV7-8 and TRBJ1-2; perhaps TRBD1 as D (6 bases). The CDR3 is 13 residues long. V shed 3 bases and J shed 5 bases, with 10 bases lying between them. Germline CDR1 reads SGHVS; CDR2 reads FQNEAQ. The CDR3 loop reads CASSLGAGYGYTF. As DNA, the CDR3 is TGTGCCAGCAGCTTGGGGGCTGGGTATGGCTACACCTTC.